A single sample gave rise to the 20 T cell receptor beta chains below, sequenced in a study of cytomegalovirus exposure and HLA in healthy donors. Clones were read by immunoSEQ multiplex PCR, and TCRdb kept only the in-frame ones, dropping some. The table has about 120,000 clones, over 75% seen once. Material: PBMCs. The origin of the receptors is a woman aged 25-40 years in good health and CMV-seronegative.

The chain links TRBV10-3 to TRBJ1-6; 7 bases agree with TRBD1. With V trimmed by 5 bases and J by 0 bases, 4 bases remained unmatched. Germline CDR1 and CDR2: ENHRY and SYGVKD. CDR3 length equals 16 residues. CDR3 protein: CAISPGQSSYNSPLHF. DNA of the CDR3: TGTGCCATCAGTCCGGGACAGAGCTCCTATAATTCACCCCTCCACTTT.

The V and J genes are TRBV6-5 and TRBJ1-5, with D tentatively TRBD1 (6 bases). Trimming took off 8 bases at V and 4 bases at J, with 15 bases between the two ends. CDR1 is MNHEY and CDR2 is SVGAGI in the germline V gene. This CDR3 contains 14 residues. The CDR3 spells CASAPRGKNQPQHF. DNA of the CDR3: TGTGCCAGCGCGCCCAGGGGTAAGAATCAGCCCCAGCATTTT.

The V call is TRBV7-2, the J call TRBJ1-6, with D unresolved. The CDR3 runs 18 residues. CDR1 and CDR2 from the germline V gene are SGHTA and FQGNSA. Trimming took off 5 bases at V and 0 bases at J, with 17 bases between the two ends. In nucleotides, the CDR3 is TGTGCCAGCAGCCCGGGGTTGGGTCTGAGCTCCTATAATTCACCCCTCCACTTT. This translates into CASSPGLGLSSYNSPLHF.

The V gene is TRBV15, the J gene TRBJ1-1; D not resolved. Germline CDR1 is LNHNV and CDR2 is YYDKDF (reference sequence). This CDR3 region has 13 residues. The V end was cut by 1 base, the J end by 8 bases, with 11 bases between. The CDR3: CATSRAPQAEAFF. CDR3 in DNA: TGTGCCACCAGCAGAGCACCGCAGGCAGAAGCTTTCTTT.

This rearrangement joins TRBV7-9 to TRBJ2-7; D may be TRBD1 (6 bases). Trimming left V 5 bases short and J 2 bases short, with 19 bases between. The CDR3 loop spans 16 amino acids. The germline V gene encodes CDR1 SEHNR and CDR2 FQNEAQ (reference sequence). The CDR3 DNA is TGTGCCAGCAGCCCGACACCCGGGACAAAGACCTACGAGCAGTACTTC. Amino acids: CASSPTPGTKTYEQYF.

This clone was counted a single time. V and J are TRBV4-1 and TRBJ2-2; 9 bases are a match to TRBD2. J gave up 3 bases and V 1 base, and 6 bases lay outside the gene matches. This CDR3 is built from 17 residues. Germline V gene sequence: CDR1 MGHRA, CDR2 YSYEKL. The DNA of the CDR3 is TGCGCCAGCAGCCAAGTATTGGCGGGGGGGTACACCGGGGAGCTGTTTTTT. This codes for CASSQVLAGGYTGELFF.

This clone was picked up many times. This rearrangement joins TRBV30 to TRBJ2-7; the match to TRBD1 covers 7 bases. With 7 bases clipped from V and 1 base from J, the junction kept 7 bases outside the gene matches. Germline CDR1 GTSNPN, CDR2 SVGIG (reference sequence). CDR3 length equals 13 residues. DNA for the CDR3: TGTGCCTTCACCGGGACAGATTCCTACGAGCAGTACTTC. Protein sequence: CAFTGTDSYEQYF.

The chain links TRBV13 to TRBJ2-1; tentative D call: TRBD2 (7 bases). Trimming shortened V by 5 bases and J by 5 bases, and 22 bases separated the two germline ends. The CDR3 spans 17 residues. Germline loops: CDR1 PRHDT, CDR2 FYEKMQ (reference sequence). The CDR3: CASSPQDGRGANNEQFF. For the CDR3, the DNA is TGTGCCAGCAGCCCCCAGGATGGCCGGGGGGCAAACAATGAGCAGTTCTTC.

This clone was seen once. The V and J genes are TRBV5-5 and TRBJ1-5, with TRBD1 matching 9 bases. The length of the CDR3 is 17 residues. The V and J ends lost 2 bases and 6 bases, in that order; junction bases with no gene match: 12. Germline V gives CDR1 SGHKS, CDR2 YYEKEE (reference sequence). Here the CDR3 reads CASSFSRDRAGGQPQHF. In DNA form, the CDR3 reads TGTGCCAGCAGCTTTTCCCGGGACAGGGCAGGCGGTCAGCCCCAGCATTTT. Full variable domain (rest looked up from reference TRBV5-5 and TRBJ1-5): DAGVTQSPTHLIKTRGQQVTLRCSPISGHKSVSWYQQVLGQGPQFIFQYYEKEERGRGNFPDRFSARQFPNYSSELNVNALLLGDSALYLCASSFSRDRAGGQPQHFGDGTRLSIL.

This chain links TRBV7-9 with TRBJ1-5, with 7 bases aligning to TRBD1. The length of the CDR3 is 13 residues. Germline-derived CDR1 and CDR2 are SEHNR and FQNEAQ (reference sequence). After removal of 6 bases from V and 2 bases from J, the junction contained 1 base not matched to a gene. Here the CDR3 reads CASSTGGNQPQHF. The DNA for the CDR3 is TGTGCCAGCAGTACAGGGGGCAATCAGCCCCAGCATTTT.

The chain recombines TRBV9 with TRBJ2-5; D gene uncertain. The CDR3 is made up of 15 amino acids. V was cut by 0 bases and J by 2 bases, with 11 bases left in between. Germline V gene data show CDR1 as SGDLS and CDR2 as YYNGEE. CDR3: CASSVDPGLQETQYF. The CDR3 DNA sequence: TGTGCCAGCAGCGTAGATCCAGGTCTACAAGAGACCCAGTACTTC.

The chain couples TRBV4-1 to TRBJ1-2, with a tentative D call TRBD1 (5 bases). Germline loops: CDR1 MGHRA, CDR2 YSYEKL. CDR3 size: 15 residues. V was clipped by 0 bases and J by 4 bases, with 12 bases between them. CDR3 DNA sequence: TGCGCCAGCAGCCAAGAAAGGCTCGGGGGCTATGGCTACACCTTC. This translates into CASSQERLGGYGYTF.

This chain links TRBV19 with TRBJ1-2; 8 bases align to TRBD1. Germline V gene lookup returns CDR1 LNHDA and CDR2 SQIVND (reference sequence). The V and J ends lost 3 bases and 8 bases, in that order; junction bases with no gene match: 20. This CDR3 has 18 residues. The CDR3 loop is CASSMSVAGTGTSWGYTF. In DNA form, the CDR3 reads TGTGCCAGTAGTATGTCCGTGGCCGGGACAGGTACCTCTTGGGGCTACACCTTC.

CDR3 coding DNA: TGTGCCTGGAGCCGGGAACCGGGACAGAGAAACTATGGCTACACCTTC. Translation gives CAWSREPGQRNYGYTF. This rearrangement joins TRBV30 to TRBJ1-2, with TRBD1 matching over 7 bases. The germline CDR1 and CDR2 sequences are GTSNPN and SVGIG (reference sequence). This CDR3 spans 16 amino acids. The V gene end was trimmed by 3 bases and the J gene end by 2 bases; junction bases not matched to a gene: 12.

The chain uses TRBV11-1 and TRBJ2-1; 11 nucleotides align to TRBD2. Germline CDR1 SGHAT, CDR2 FQDESV (reference sequence). Trimming at V came to 1 base and at J to 7 bases, leaving 3 bases not matched to a gene. The CDR3 loop spans 15 amino acids. Here the CDR3 reads CASSLELAGANEQFF. In DNA form, the CDR3 reads TGTGCCAGCAGCTTAGAACTAGCGGGGGCTAATGAGCAGTTCTTC.

The rearrangement uses TRBV19 and TRBJ1-4; D gene unclear. Trimming removed 3 bases at V and 8 bases at J, with 10 bases between. This CDR3 is built from 13 residues. Per the germline V gene, CDR1 is LNHDA and CDR2 is SQIVND (reference sequence). CDR3 sequence reads: CASSIAGGEKLFF. CDR3 nucleotides: TGTGCCAGTAGTATCGCGGGTGGCGAAAAACTGTTTTTT.

The chain combines TRBV5-1 with TRBJ2-4; D is possibly TRBD1 (6 bases). Germline lookup yields CDR1 SGHRS and CDR2 YFSETQ. The germline V and J ends were trimmed by 8 bases and 0 bases, with 12 bases remaining between them. CDR3 size: 14 residues. The CDR3 region has the DNA TGCGCCAGACAGGGACCTCTAGCCAAAAACATTCAGTACTTC. This translates into CARQGPLAKNIQYF.

The chain uses TRBV7-9 and TRBJ1-1, with TRBD1 identical over 8 bases. CDR1 is SEHNR and CDR2 is FQNEAQ in the germline V gene (reference sequence). J gave up 0 bases and V 5 bases, and 5 bases lay outside the gene matches. The CDR3 sequence is 15 residues long. CDR3 nucleotides: TGTGCCAGCAGCCCGAGGACAGGGATGAACACTGAAGCTTTCTTT. Amino acid sequence: CASSPRTGMNTEAFF.

The chain is built from TRBV7-9 and TRBJ1-1; no clear D gene. The CDR3 has 14 amino acids. Looked up from germline, CDR1 is SEHNR and CDR2 is FQNEAQ (reference sequence). V lost 1 base, J lost 1 base, and 7 bases lay in between. CDR3 sequence (DNA): TGTGCCAGCAGCTTAGTAGCCAGGAACACTGAAGCTTTCTTT. Its protein product is CASSLVARNTEAFF.

The chain is built from TRBV11-2 and TRBJ2-2; TRBD2 agrees at 10 bases. V gave up 3 bases and J gave up 10 bases; unmatched junction bases: 14. Germline-derived CDR1 and CDR2 are SGHAT and FQNNGV. This CDR3 comprises 17 residues. CDR3 sequence reads: CASSLKLAGPHHEELFF. DNA of the CDR3: TGTGCCAGCAGCTTGAAACTAGCGGGACCCCACCACGAGGAGCTGTTTTTT.